This TCR beta chain derives from a study of CD8+ T cells in alopecia areata. RNA extraction and reverse transcription yielded cDNA as sequencing template. Repertoires were generated with immunoSEQ multiplex PCR, while TCRdb's copy carries only in-frame clones and drops some. The sample shows under 150,000 clones, around 60% of them seen only once. Germline CDR1 is SGHVS and CDR2 is FQNEAQ. The CDR3 runs 13 residues. Trimming took 2 bases from V and 8 from J, leaving 10 bases between them. Stated treatment: oral pan-JAK inhibitor, 5-10 mg twice daily. The sequence came from a human donor with alopecia areata. The V gene is TRBV7-8, the J gene TRBJ2-1; D remains unclear. The material was CD4+ T cells sorted from blood, obtained at week 4, from a patient treated with tofacitinib. The CDR3 loop reads CASSLKHFDEQFF. For the CDR3, the DNA is TGTGCCAGCAGCTTAAAGCATTTCGATGAGCAGTTCTTC.